This T cell receptor beta chain came from a study of blood T cells in healthy people across ages. Study outcomes and limitations: Long-lived donors carried more naive CD4+ cells and greater diversity than aged donors. In the absence of known donor CMV status, changes in expanded clonotypes were possibly confounded.

The second PCR ran about 6 to 11 cycles with a sample-barcoded 5' primer and J-beta primers. TCRdb itself ran the 5' RACE reads through MiXCR, one entry per CDR3 protein. This sample has approximately 1.5 million distinct CDR3 sequences, with about 31% found just once. From germline, CDR1 is ENHRY and CDR2 SYGVKD. CDR3 length: 13 amino acids. Between the trimmed V and J ends, which lost 11 bases and 2 bases, there was a span of 14 bases. In regard to this clonotype: Antigen: not known.

The chain combines TRBV10-3 with TRBJ2-3; a weak D match, TRBD2 (6 bases). This receptor was obtained from a woman aged 30 to 39 in good health. Sequencing was performed on blood. CDR3 sequence reads: CAGRDAYTDTQYF. The CDR3 DNA sequence: TGTGCCGGGCGGGACGCCTACACAGATACGCAGTATTTT.